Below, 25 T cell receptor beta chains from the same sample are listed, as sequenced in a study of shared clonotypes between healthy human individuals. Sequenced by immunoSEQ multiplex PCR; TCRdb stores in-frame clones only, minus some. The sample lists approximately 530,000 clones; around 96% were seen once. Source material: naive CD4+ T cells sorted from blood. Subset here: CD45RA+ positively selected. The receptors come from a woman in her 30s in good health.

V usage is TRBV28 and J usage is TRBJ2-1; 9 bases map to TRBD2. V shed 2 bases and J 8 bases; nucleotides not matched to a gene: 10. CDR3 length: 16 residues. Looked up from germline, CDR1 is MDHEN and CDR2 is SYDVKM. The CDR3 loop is CASSLIAGVGGHEQFF. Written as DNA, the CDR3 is TGTGCCAGCAGTTTAATAGCGGGAGTAGGCGGGCATGAGCAGTTCTTC.

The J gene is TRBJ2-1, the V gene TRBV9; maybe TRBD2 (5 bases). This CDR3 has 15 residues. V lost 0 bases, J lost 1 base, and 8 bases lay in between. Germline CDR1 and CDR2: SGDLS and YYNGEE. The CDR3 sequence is CASSVVTGSYNEQFF. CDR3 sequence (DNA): TGTGCCAGCAGCGTAGTCACGGGGTCCTACAATGAGCAGTTCTTC.

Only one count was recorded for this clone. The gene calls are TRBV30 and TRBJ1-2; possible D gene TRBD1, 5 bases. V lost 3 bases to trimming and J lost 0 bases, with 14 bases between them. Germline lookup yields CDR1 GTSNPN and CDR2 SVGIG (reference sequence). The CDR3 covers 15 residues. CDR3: CAWSAMDTPNYGYTF. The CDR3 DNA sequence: TGTGCCTGGAGCGCTATGGACACCCCTAACTATGGCTACACCTTC.

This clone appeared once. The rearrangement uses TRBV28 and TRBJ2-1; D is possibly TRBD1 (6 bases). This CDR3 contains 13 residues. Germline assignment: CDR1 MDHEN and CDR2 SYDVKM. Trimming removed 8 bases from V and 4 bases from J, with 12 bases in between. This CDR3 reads CASEGTPYNEQFF. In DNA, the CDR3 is TGTGCCAGCGAAGGGACACCGTACAATGAGCAGTTCTTC.

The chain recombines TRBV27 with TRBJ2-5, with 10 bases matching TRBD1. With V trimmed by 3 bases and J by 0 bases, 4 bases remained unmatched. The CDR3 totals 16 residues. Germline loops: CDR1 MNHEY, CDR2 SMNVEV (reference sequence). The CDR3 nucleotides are TGTGCCAGCAGTTTGCAGGGACAGGGGCACCAAGAGACCCAGTACTTC. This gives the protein CASSLQGQGHQETQYF.

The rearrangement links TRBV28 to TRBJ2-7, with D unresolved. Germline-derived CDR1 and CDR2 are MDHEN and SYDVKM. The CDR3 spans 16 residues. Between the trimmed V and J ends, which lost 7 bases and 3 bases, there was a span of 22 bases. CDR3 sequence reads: CASTQGGQSKGYEQYF. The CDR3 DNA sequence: TGTGCCAGCACCCAAGGTGGGCAGTCGAAAGGCTACGAGCAGTACTTC.

As DNA, the CDR3 is TGCGCCAGCAGCTTGGGGACGCGTGGTGGATACGAGCAGTACTTC. Translating gives CASSLGTRGGYEQYF. The chain has TRBV5-1 and TRBJ2-7; D remains unclear. This CDR3 comprises 15 residues. V lost 0 bases and J 4 bases, leaving 14 bases between the germline ends. The germline V gene has CDR1 SGHRS and CDR2 YFSETQ.

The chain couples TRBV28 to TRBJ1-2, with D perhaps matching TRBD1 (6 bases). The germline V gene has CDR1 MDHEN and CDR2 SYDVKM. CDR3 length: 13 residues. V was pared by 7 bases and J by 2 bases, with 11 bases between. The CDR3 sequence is CASTKDSNYGYTF. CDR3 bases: TGTGCCAGCACCAAGGACAGCAACTATGGCTACACCTTC.

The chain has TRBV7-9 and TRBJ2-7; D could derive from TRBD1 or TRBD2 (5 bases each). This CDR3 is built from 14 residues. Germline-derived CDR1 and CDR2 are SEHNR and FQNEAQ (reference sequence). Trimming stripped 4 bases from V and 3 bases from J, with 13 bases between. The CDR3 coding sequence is TGTGCCAGCAGCTCGGACGGGACGGACTACGAGCAGTACTTC. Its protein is CASSSDGTDYEQYF.

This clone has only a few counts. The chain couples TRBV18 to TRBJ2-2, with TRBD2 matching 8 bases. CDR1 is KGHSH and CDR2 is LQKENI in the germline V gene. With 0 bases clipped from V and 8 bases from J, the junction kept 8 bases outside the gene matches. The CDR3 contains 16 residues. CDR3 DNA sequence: TGTGCCAGCTCACCACCGCCCAGCGGGAGTGATGGGGAGCTGTTTTTT. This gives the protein CASSPPPSGSDGELFF. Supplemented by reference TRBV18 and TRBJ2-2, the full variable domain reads NAGVMQNPRHLVRRRGQEARLRCSPMKGHSHVYWYRQLPEEGLKFMVYLQKENIIDESGMPKERFSAEFPKEGPSILRIQQVVRGDSAAYFCASSPPPSGSDGELFFGEGSRLTVL.

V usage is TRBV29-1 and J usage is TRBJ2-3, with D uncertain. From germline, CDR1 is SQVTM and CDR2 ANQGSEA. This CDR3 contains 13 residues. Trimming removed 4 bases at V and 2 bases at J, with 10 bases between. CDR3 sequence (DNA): TGCAGCGTTGGGAGATATCTCACAGATACGCAGTATTTT. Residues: CSVGRYLTDTQYF.

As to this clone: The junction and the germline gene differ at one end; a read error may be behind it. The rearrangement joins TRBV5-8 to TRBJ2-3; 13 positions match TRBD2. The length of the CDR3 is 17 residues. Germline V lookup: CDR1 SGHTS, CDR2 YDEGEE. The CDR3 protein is CASRLGLAGLRTDTQYF. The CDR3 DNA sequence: TGTGCCAGCAGATTGGGACTAGCGGGATTACGCACAGATACGCAGTATTTT. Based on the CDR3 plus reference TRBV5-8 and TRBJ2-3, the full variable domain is EAGVTQSPTHLIKTRGQQATLRCSPISGHTSVYWYQQALGLGLQFLLWYDEGEERNRGNFPPRFSGRQFPNYSSELNVNALELEDSALYLCASRLGLAGLRTDTQYFGPGTRLTVL.

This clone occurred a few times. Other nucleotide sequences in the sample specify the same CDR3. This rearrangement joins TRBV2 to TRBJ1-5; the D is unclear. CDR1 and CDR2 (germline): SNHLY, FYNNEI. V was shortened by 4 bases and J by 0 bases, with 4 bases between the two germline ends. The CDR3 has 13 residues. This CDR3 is CASSADSNQPQHF. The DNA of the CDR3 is TGTGCCAGCAGTGCTGATAGCAATCAGCCCCAGCATTTT.

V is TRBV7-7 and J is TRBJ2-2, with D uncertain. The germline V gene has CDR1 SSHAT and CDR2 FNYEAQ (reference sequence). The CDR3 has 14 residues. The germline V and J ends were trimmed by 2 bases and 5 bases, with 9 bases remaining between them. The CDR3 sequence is CASSLMAATGELFF. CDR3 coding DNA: TGTGCCAGCAGCTTAATGGCGGCGACCGGGGAGCTGTTTTTT.

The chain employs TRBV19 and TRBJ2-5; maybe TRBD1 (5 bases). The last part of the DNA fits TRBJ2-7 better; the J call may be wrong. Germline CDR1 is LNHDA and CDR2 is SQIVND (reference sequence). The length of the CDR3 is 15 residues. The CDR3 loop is CASSRPEGARYEQYF. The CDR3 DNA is TGTGCCAGTAGTAGGCCCGAAGGGGCGCGGTACGAGCAGTACTTC.

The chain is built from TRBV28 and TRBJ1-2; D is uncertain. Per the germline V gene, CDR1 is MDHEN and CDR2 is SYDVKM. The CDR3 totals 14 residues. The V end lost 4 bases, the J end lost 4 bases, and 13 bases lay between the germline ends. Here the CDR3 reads CASSSPGRSYGYTF. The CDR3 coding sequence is TGTGCCAGCAGTTCACCCGGACGAAGCTATGGCTACACCTTC.

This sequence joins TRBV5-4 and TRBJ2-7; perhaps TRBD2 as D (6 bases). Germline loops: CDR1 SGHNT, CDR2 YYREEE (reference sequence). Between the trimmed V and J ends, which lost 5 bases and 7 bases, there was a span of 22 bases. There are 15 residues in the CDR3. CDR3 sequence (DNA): TGTGCCAGCAGTCGACGGGAGCCCGACTTCGGAGAGCAGTACTTC. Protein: CASSRREPDFGEQYF.

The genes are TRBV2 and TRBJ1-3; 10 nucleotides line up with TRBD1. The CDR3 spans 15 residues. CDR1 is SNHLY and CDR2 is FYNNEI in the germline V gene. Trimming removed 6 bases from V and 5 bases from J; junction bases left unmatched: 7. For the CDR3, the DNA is TGTGCCAGCAGCGGGGACAGGGGTACGAGAAACACCATATATTTT. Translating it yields CASSGDRGTRNTIYF.

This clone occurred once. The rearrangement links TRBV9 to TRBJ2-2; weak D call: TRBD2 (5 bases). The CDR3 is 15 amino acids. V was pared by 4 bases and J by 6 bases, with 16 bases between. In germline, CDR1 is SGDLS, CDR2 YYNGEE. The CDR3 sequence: CASSIQTSVPGELFF. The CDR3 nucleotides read TGTGCCAGCAGCATCCAAACTAGTGTTCCCGGGGAGCTGTTTTTT.

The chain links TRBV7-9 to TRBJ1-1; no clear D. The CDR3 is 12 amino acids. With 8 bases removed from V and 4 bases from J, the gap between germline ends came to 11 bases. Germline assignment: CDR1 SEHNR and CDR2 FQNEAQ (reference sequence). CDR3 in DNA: TGTGCCAGCGTCCTAGTGGGCACTGAAGCTTTCTTT. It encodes CASVLVGTEAFF.

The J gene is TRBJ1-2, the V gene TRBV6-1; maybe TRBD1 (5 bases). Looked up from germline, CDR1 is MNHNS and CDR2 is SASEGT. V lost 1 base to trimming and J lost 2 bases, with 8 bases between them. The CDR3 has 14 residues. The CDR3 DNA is TGTGCCAGCAGTGAAGGTCCAGGGAACTATGGCTACACCTTC. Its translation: CASSEGPGNYGYTF.

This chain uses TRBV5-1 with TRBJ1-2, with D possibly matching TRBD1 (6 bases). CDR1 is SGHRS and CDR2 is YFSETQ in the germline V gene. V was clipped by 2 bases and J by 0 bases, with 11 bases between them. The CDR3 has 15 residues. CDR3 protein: CASSLQGIANYGYTF. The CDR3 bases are TGCGCCAGCAGCTTACAGGGTATTGCTAACTATGGCTACACCTTC. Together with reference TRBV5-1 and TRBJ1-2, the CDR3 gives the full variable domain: KAGVTQTPRYLIKTRGQQVTLSCSPISGHRSVSWYQQTPGQGLQFLFEYFSETQRNKGNFPGRFSGRQFSNSRSEMNVSTLELGDSALYLCASSLQGIANYGYTFGSGTRLTVV.

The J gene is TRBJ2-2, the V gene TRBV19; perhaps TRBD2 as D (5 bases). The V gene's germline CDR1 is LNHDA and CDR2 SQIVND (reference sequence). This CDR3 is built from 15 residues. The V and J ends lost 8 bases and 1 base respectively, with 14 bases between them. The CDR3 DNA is TGTGCCAGTTCAACGGGGTTGGGGAACACCGGGGAGCTGTTTTTT. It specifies CASSTGLGNTGELFF.

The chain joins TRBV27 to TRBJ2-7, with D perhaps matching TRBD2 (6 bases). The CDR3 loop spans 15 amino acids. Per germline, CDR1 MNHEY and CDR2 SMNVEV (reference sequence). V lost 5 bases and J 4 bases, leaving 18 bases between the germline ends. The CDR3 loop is CASSPLEGKTYEQYF. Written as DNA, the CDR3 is TGTGCCAGCAGTCCGCTGGAGGGCAAGACTTACGAGCAGTACTTC.

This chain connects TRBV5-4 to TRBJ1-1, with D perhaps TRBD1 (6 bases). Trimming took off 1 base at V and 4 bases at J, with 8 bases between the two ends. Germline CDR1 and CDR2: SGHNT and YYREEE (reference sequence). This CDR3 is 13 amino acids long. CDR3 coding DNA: TGTGCCAGCAGCTTGCAGGGGTTCACTGAAGCTTTCTTT. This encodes CASSLQGFTEAFF.